This record looks at one TCR beta chain sequence and its context. No antigen is known for it. No per-base quality is available; no much larger clone lies one base away. At the junction V is shortened by 0 bases and J by 1 base, with 4 bases in between. Via the germline V gene (reference sequence), CDR1 is SGHNT and CDR2 YYREEE. There are 14 amino acids in the CDR3, from cysteine to phenylalanine inclusive. The DNA shown is the 42-base CDR3, in frame from base 1. The ViraFEST assay stimulated PBMC with viral peptide pools and then used TCR sequencing to identify antigen-specific CD4+ T cell clonotypes by expansion. After about 10 days of culture, CD4+ T cells were isolated with the EasySep CD4+ T cell isolation kit. The absence of prior SARS-CoV-2 infection in healthy vaccine recipients was confirmed by negative nucleocapsid antibodies before and after vaccination. Under 2.5 million PBMC per well were cultured with approximately 10 ug/ml peptides in IMDM containing roughly 5% human AB serum, about 9.7 IU/ml IL-2 and gentamicin. Half of the culture medium was replaced with fresh IL-2-containing medium on days 3 and 7. Unless noted otherwise, every peptide stimulation condition was cultured in triplicate wells. Using Ficoll-Paque Plus gradient centrifugation, PBMC were separated from whole blood and then either used fresh or cryopreserved at -140C. The spike proteins of SARS-CoV-2 and of the common cold coronaviruses HCoV-NL63, HCoV-OC43 and HCoV-229E were spanned by overlapping peptide pools. The QIAamp micro DNA kit was used to extract genomic DNA from the cultured CD4+ T cells.

The sample belongs to a study of vaccination effects on CD4 cells after COVID-19 (dated by TCRdb to 2022 to 2024). Regarding the study in general: Participants received two doses of either the BNT162b2 or the mRNA-1273 mRNA SARS-CoV-2 vaccine. Cultures from other donors in the study were sequenced using the Oncomine TCR Beta short-read assay on an Illumina iSeq 100. A total of nine to ten COVID-19 convalescent patients and a handful of SARS-CoV-2-naive healthy vaccine recipients were included in the full study. SARS-CoV-2 spike-specific CD4+ TCR repertoires were compared before and after mRNA vaccination in COVID-19 convalescent patients and in infection-naive vaccine recipients. Study-wide conclusions, independent of this receptor: Both infection-induced and vaccine-induced clones contracted markedly at late post-vaccination timepoints, which is consistent with waning T cell responses. The study was limited by a small number of convalescent patients and lacked early post-infection timepoints. Among healthy vaccine recipients, nearly all vaccine-induced clones were SARS-CoV-2 mono-reactive, and only 1 of 255 was cross-reactive with common cold coronaviruses.

Library construction relied on the immunoSEQ multiplex PCR assay. DNA from the cultured and isolated CD4+ T cells underwent TCR beta CDR3 sequencing. The paper's processing steps were these. Non-productive TCR sequences were removed and reads were trimmed to the CDR3 region, keeping CDR3s of at least 7 amino acids. The MANAFEST web app was used to pick out antigen-specific clonotypes by comparing their expansion in peptide wells with that in reference cultures. For clones to be considered positive, expansion at FDR<0.05 versus reference and all other wells, an odds ratio above 5, and a frequency above 0.1% in two replicate wells were required. Clonotypes significantly expanded in SARS-CoV-2 spike wells and in at least one common cold coronavirus spike condition were defined as cross-reactive. CDR3 similarity was assessed by Levenshtein distance with the stringdist R package, and unrooted trees were built with ape in R 3.6.1. TCRdb holds this immuneACCESS table with in-frame rearrangements only. Some clones are missing; in checked studies, unresolved V genes explain under half, and the rest has no known cause. The D gene and trimming were derived from the DNA, and the V and J assignments and clone size from that table. This sample holds approximately 40,000 clones; 70% were observed only once. The ten biggest clones cover approximately 22% of the sample.

The chain employs TRBV5-4 and TRBJ2-2; the D gene identity is not certain. The receptor comes from a human donor who received a COVID-19 vaccine. Sequencing used CD4+ T cells from PBMCs cultured with SARS-CoV-2 spike peptides, obtained before COVID-19 vaccination. The sample's cell subset or site label, in plain terms: SARS-CoV-2 spike overlapping peptide pool stimulation. The CDR3 has the sequence CASSLGLNTGELFF. The nucleotide sequence is TGTGCCAGCAGCTTGGGCCTGAACACCGGGGAGCTGTTTTTT.